The 21 T cell receptor beta chains presented below share a single source sample, sequenced in a study of vaccination effects on CD4 cells after COVID-19. No antigen is known for these receptors. Measured with immunoSEQ multiplex PCR; TCRdb has only the in-frame clones, and not every one. Here the sample spans fewer than 35,000 clones, roughly 77% being singletons. Expansion of antigen-specific CD4+ T cells with viral peptide pools was carried out by the ViraFEST assay before sequencing. Upon completion of more than eight days in culture, CD4+ T cells were isolated. As their vaccination, participants received two doses of either BNT162b2 or mRNA-1273. The sequencing used CD4+ T cells from PBMCs cultured with HCoV-229E spike peptides, collected after COVID-19 vaccination. Receptors originate from a human donor who received a COVID-19 vaccine.

There are a few counts of this clone. This CDR3 is CASSDPAQGASEAFF. CDR3 in DNA: TGTGCCAGCAGTGATCCGGCACAGGGGGCGTCTGAAGCTTTCTTT. The J gene is TRBJ1-1, the V gene TRBV6-1; 9 nucleotides agree with TRBD1. Germline trimming cut 3 bases from V and 6 bases from J; bases unmatched to any gene: 8. CDR1 and CDR2 (germline): MNHNS, SASEGT. The CDR3 runs 15 residues.

The gene calls are TRBV2 and TRBJ1-1; no reliable D call. The V end was cut by 6 bases, the J end by 2 bases, with 10 bases between. Per the germline V gene, CDR1 is SNHLY and CDR2 is FYNNEI. The length of the CDR3 is 13 residues. CDR3 sequence: CASSAGANTEAFF. The CDR3 nucleotides are TGTGCCAGCAGCGCAGGAGCCAACACTGAAGCTTTCTTT.

The chain has TRBV10-2 and TRBJ1-5; unclear D gene. The germline V and J ends were trimmed by 6 bases and 0 bases, with 12 bases remaining between them. The CDR3 covers 15 residues. CDR1 and CDR2 from the germline V gene are WSHSY and SAAADI. The DNA of the CDR3 is TGCGCCAGCAGCGGGTCAGGAGGTAGCAATCAGCCCCAGCATTTT. As protein: CASSGSGGSNQPQHF.

V usage is TRBV21-1 and J usage is TRBJ1-5. TRBV21-1 is given as a pseudogene. This CDR3 spans 16 amino acids. CDR3 amino acids: CASSNVVEHSNQPQHF. The CDR3 nucleotides read TGTGCCAGCAGCAACGTCGTGGAACATAGCAATCAGCCCCAGCATTTT.

This chain connects TRBV5-1 to TRBJ2-3, with D perhaps assigned TRBD1 or TRBD2 (6 bases each). Germline V gene sequence: CDR1 SGHRS, CDR2 YFSETQ. V shed 0 bases and J shed 5 bases, with 10 bases lying between them. The CDR3 covers 14 residues. The CDR3 nucleotides read TGCGCCAGCAGCTTGGGGGGGGCCAAAGATACGCAGTATTTT. This codes for CASSLGGAKDTQYF.

This rearrangement joins TRBV30 to TRBJ1-2; TRBD1 is a possible D gene (6 bases). Germline V gene data show CDR1 as GTSNPN and CDR2 as SVGIG (reference sequence). V gave up 3 bases and J gave up 8 bases, with 13 bases separating them. The CDR3 runs 12 residues. CDR3 bases: TGTGCCTGGAGCAAGGGGGGATTCGGCTACACCTTC. Its translation is CAWSKGGFGYTF.

Details on this clone: At one end, the junction sequence differs from germline, possibly due to a read error. The chain carries TRBV6-5 and TRBJ2-5, with D possibly matching TRBD2 (6 bases). The CDR3 runs to 13 residues. Germline V gene data show CDR1 as MNHEY and CDR2 as SVGAGI. CDR3 loop: CASRYYGGETQYF. The CDR3 DNA follows: TGTGCCAGCAGGTACTACGGGGGAGAGACCCAGTACTTC.

V is TRBV11-2 and J is TRBJ2-3; 7 nucleotides line up with TRBD1. The V gene end was trimmed by 4 bases and the J gene end by 5 bases; junction bases not matched to a gene: 3. The CDR3 consists of 13 residues. Germline assignment: CDR1 SGHAT and CDR2 FQNNGV. CDR3 DNA: TGTGCCAGCAGCTCGACAGGGCTAGATACGCAGTATTTT. This encodes CASSSTGLDTQYF.

For the CDR3, the DNA is TGCAGCGTTGTATCGTCTCCCAGTCCAGATACGCAGTATTTT. Protein: CSVVSSPSPDTQYF. The rearrangement uses TRBV29-1 and TRBJ2-3; D is unresolved. Germline V gives CDR1 SQVTM, CDR2 ANQGSEA. The CDR3 extends over 14 amino acids. V gave up 4 bases and J gave up 4 bases, with 15 bases separating them.

This chain joins TRBV5-4 and TRBJ2-5; TRBD2 matches 7 bases. In germline, CDR1 is SGHNT, CDR2 YYREEE (reference sequence). V lost 4 bases to trimming and J lost 6 bases; unmatched junction nucleotides: 9. The CDR3 runs to 14 residues. CDR3 protein: CASSQSGTTKTQYF. The CDR3 bases are TGTGCCAGCAGCCAGTCCGGGACTACGAAGACCCAGTACTTC.

This clone was seen a single time. The chain uses TRBV18 and TRBJ2-3; D gene uncertain. V was trimmed by 3 bases and J by 0 bases, leaving 4 bases between them. The CDR3 loop spans 13 amino acids. CDR1 and CDR2 from the germline V gene are KGHSH and LQKENI. CDR3 sequence: CASSPSSTDTQYF. The CDR3 DNA reads as TGTGCCAGCTCACCCTCGAGCACAGATACGCAGTATTTT.

CDR3 in DNA: TGCGCCAGCAGCCAAGTTCGGACTAGCGGGAGATTCTTC. Residues: CASSQVRTSGRFF. The chain combines TRBV4-1 with TRBJ2-1; the match to TRBD2 covers 13 bases. This CDR3 has 13 residues. With V trimmed by 1 base and J by 16 bases, 4 bases remained unmatched. Germline V gives CDR1 MGHRA, CDR2 YSYEKL.

The chain has TRBV7-2 and TRBJ1-5; D remains ambiguous. The CDR3 extends over 13 amino acids. Trimming pared 2 bases from V and 7 bases from J, leaving 9 bases between. Per the germline V gene, CDR1 is SGHTA and CDR2 is FQGNSA. CDR3 in DNA: TGTGCCAGCAGCTTAATATTGGTCCAGCCCCAGCATTTT. Its protein product is CASSLILVQPQHF. The whole variable domain, remainder taken from reference TRBV7-2 and TRBJ1-5, is GAGVSQSPSNKVTEKGKDVELRCDPISGHTALYWYRQSLGQGLEFLIYFQGNSAPDKSGLPSDRFSAERTGGSVSTLTIQRTQQEDSAVYLCASSLILVQPQHFGDGTRLSIL.

V is TRBV6-4 and J is TRBJ2-4; D uncertain. The CDR3 contains 13 residues. Trimming removed 2 bases from V and 1 base from J, with 3 bases in between. The germline V gene has CDR1 MRHNA and CDR2 SNTAGT. This CDR3 is CASSDGAKNIQYF. The CDR3 DNA follows: TGTGCCAGCAGTGACGGGGCCAAAAACATTCAGTACTTC.

J is TRBJ2-3 and V is TRBV6-5; possible D gene TRBD1, 6 bases. V lost 6 bases and J 1 base, leaving 11 bases between the germline ends. The germline V gene encodes CDR1 MNHEY and CDR2 SVGAGI. The CDR3 spans 14 residues. CDR3: CASSWAGGTDTQYF. As DNA, the CDR3 is TGTGCCAGCAGCTGGGCAGGGGGCACAGATACGCAGTATTTT.

This clone was picked up a small number of times. V and J are TRBV10-3 and TRBJ1-3; no clear D gene. Deletions cut 0 bases from V and 4 bases from J, with 10 bases between. The CDR3 totals 15 residues. From germline, CDR1 is ENHRY and CDR2 SYGVKD. In DNA form, the CDR3 reads TGTGCCATCAGTGAGTCGGCAAACGCAGGAAACACCATATATTTT. Residues: CAISESANAGNTIYF.

V gene TRBV6-6 combines with J gene TRBJ1-1; D remains unclear. Between the trimmed V and J ends, which lost 2 bases and 6 bases, there was a span of 7 bases. This CDR3 has 12 residues. CDR1 and CDR2 from the germline V gene are MNHNY and SVGAGI (reference sequence). CDR3 amino acids: CASSYNRAEAFF. The CDR3 region has the DNA TGTGCCAGCAGTTACAATAGGGCTGAAGCTTTCTTT.

The chain uses TRBV19 and TRBJ2-2, with a possible D match to TRBD1 (5 bases). This CDR3 spans 14 amino acids. Trimming shortened V by 8 bases and J by 4 bases, and 14 bases separated the two germline ends. Germline V gene data show CDR1 as LNHDA and CDR2 as SQIVND (reference sequence). The CDR3 here is CASEETARTGELFF. The CDR3, as DNA: TGTGCCAGTGAGGAGACAGCTCGCACCGGGGAGCTGTTTTTT.

This chain connects TRBV7-2 to TRBJ2-6; maybe TRBD2 (5 bases). Germline V gives CDR1 SGHTA, CDR2 FQGNSA. The CDR3 runs 14 residues. Trimming left V 8 bases short and J 0 bases short, with 8 bases between. CDR3: CASRDSSGANVLTF. As DNA, the CDR3 is TGTGCCAGCCGGGATAGCTCTGGGGCCAACGTCCTGACTTTC.

The CDR3 loop is CASSEFRGNSPLHF. The CDR3 bases are TGTGCCAGCAGTGAATTTAGGGGGAATTCACCCCTCCACTTT. This chain uses TRBV6-4 with TRBJ1-6; possible D gene TRBD1, 6 bases. V lost 3 bases and J lost 7, with 10 bases in between. The germline V gene encodes CDR1 MRHNA and CDR2 SNTAGT. CDR3 size: 14 residues.

This chain links TRBV19 with TRBJ1-5; D remains unclear. Germline-derived CDR1 and CDR2 are LNHDA and SQIVND (reference sequence). The V and J ends lost 2 bases and 4 bases respectively, with 18 bases between them. This CDR3 spans 17 amino acids. The CDR3 here is CASSIPPTGRWNQPQHF. The CDR3 nucleotides read TGTGCCAGTAGTATACCCCCGACGGGAAGGTGGAATCAGCCCCAGCATTTT.